Here is one T cell receptor (beta chain) with its context. Its antigen is not yet known. No qualities accompany the bases; no much larger clone lies one base away. Taken from the germline V gene, the CDR1 and CDR2 loops are MNHEY and SVGAGI. V gives up 5 bases and J gives up 6 bases, and the segment between their germline ends measures 13 bases. Its CDR3 holds 14 amino acids, cysteine through phenylalanine. Only the CDR3 part of the read is kept: 42 bases, read in frame from the first base. The record originates from a study of cytomegalovirus exposure and HLA in healthy donors (dated 2017 in TCRdb). Regarding the complete study: According to an earlier analysis of 587 of the donors, 150 million to 200 million T cells yielded roughly 110 million unique TCR beta sequences and approximately 300 Gb of sequence data. Approximately 300 gigabases of sequencing data and approximately 85 million unique TCR sequences were included in an early release covering about 600 HLA-typed donors. The genetic ancestry cluster associated with self-reported Caucasian donors included roughly 84% of the approximately 400 genotyped donors. The aim of the study was to test whether cataloging public T cell receptors could identify signatures of past pathogen exposure. Using immunosequencing, the study profiled T cell repertoires from about 620 subjects and related those repertoires to cytomegalovirus serostatus. In addition to the first cohort of approximately 650 subjects, a separate validation cohort of 120 different subjects was used. To predict cytomegalovirus infection status, the study brought together high-throughput TCR immunosequencing, statistical association of individual TCRs with disease status, and machine learning. In a later analysis, previously published TCR beta repertoires from 550 to 750 donors were re-analyzed and high-resolution HLA genotyping was added so that TCR occurrence patterns could be studied. Rather than drawing on any new phenotypic data, the later analysis identified candidate immune exposures from TCR beta sequences and the way those sequences occurred across donors. In an earlier analysis of 550 to 700 of the donors, high-throughput TCR beta sequencing was used to judge whether each TCR beta V gene segment behaved as functional or pseudogenic. Donor age, sex, ethnicity and CMV serostatus were collected together with the repertoire data. Genome-wide SNP genotypes for about 65% of the roughly 670 donors were used in a later genetic analysis, which treated that subset as a discovery cohort. Every discovery cohort repertoire had been produced on one sequencing platform. Class I and class II HLA loci were covered by the typing at four-digit resolution. The number of donors typed differed by locus, with roughly 620-640 for A, B, C, DRB1 and DQB1, around 520 for DQA1, about 610 for DPA1, and some 440 for DPB1. Roughly 5 DR-DQ haplotypes were treated as single units for association and clustering because of strong linkage in the cohort. On average, about 240,000 unique TCR beta nucleotide sequences were sequenced per donor among fewer than 500 genotyped donors of the cohort, with roughly 19% of those sequences being non-productive. Paper-wide results and their limitations: Most CMV-associated TCR beta chains appeared to be HLA-restricted in a later analysis, and the HLA associations seemed to be driven largely by CMV exposure. Several of the top co-occurrence clusters appeared to be linked to parvovirus B19, influenza, CMV and Epstein-Barr virus, according to a later analysis. The cohort was sequenced for TCR beta chains only, and without alpha or paired-chain data the features that could be detected were limited. In both the original and validation cohorts, the classifier was reported to diagnose cytomegalovirus status with high specificity and sensitivity. The authors suggested that the approach could potentially be extended to other disease states and immunological phenotypes. Compared with the roughly 670-donor mean, donors in an Asian-associated ancestry cluster had fewer N-insertions in productive TCRs, according to a later genetic analysis. A total of around 150 TCR beta chains were listed by the study as associated with cytomegalovirus. Because some donors lacked HLA typing at each locus, the association tests relied only on the typed subset. A cluster of highly shared sequence variants was judged likely to be a technical artifact of the sequencing pipeline. A later analysis associated 16,951 TCR beta sequences with specific HLA alleles at a false discovery rate of 0.05. Compared with equally common non-associated chains, HLA-associated TCR beta chains in a later analysis were more clonally expanded and had lower generation probabilities. A later analysis found that TCR association rates varied across HLA loci, with DRB1 alleles showing the most associated TCRs and HLA-C alleles the fewest. In vitro tests confirmed that a few of the cytomegalovirus-associated TCR beta chains recognize cytomegalovirus antigens. The only immune exposure information available for the cohort was CMV serostatus. Correlated functional status among segregating V segments might reflect linkage disequilibrium, but an unknown experimental factor could not be ruled out. Presence/absence analyses assumed roughly uniform sequencing depth across donors, an assumption that may not hold. The 87-base-pair reads could not distinguish some IMGT-functional V segments, including TRBV6-2 and TRBV6-3, so those segments were excluded. In a later genetic analysis, a missense DCLRE1C variant was associated with V-gene and J-gene trimming of TCR beta chains, and the association was replicated in an independent cohort. Broadly in line with IMGT annotations, most TCR beta V segments showed up in productive rearrangements about 90% or about 30% of the time in an earlier analysis of 450 to 600 of the donors. A further reported finding was that TCR beta sequences accurately predicted the HLA-A and HLA-B alleles for most subjects in the first cohort. When HLA alleles, especially DR and DQ, strongly co-occurred, attributing TCR associations to individual alleles was difficult. Because counts were too low, seventeen rarely observed V segments, including chromosome 9 orphons, were excluded from the earlier analysis of 587 of the donors. Across donors, most TCR sequences were observed very rarely, whereas some public TCRs were present in many individuals.

The cohort was made up of around 720 healthy bone marrow donors. Cohort members were all nominally healthy when sampled, although unrecorded immune exposures were likely present. The donor tested CMV seropositive, placing the donor among the approximately 290 seropositive members of the cohort. Every donor gave a peripheral blood sample, and the peripheral blood mononuclear cells from that sample were used for TCR beta sequencing. Genomic DNA was extracted from the blood cell samples with the Qiagen DNeasy Blood Extraction Kit. The library relied on the immunoSEQ multiplex PCR assay. For the multiplex PCR, a mixture combining 60 forward primers for TCR Vbeta segments and 13 reverse primers for TCR Jbeta segments was used. The CDR3 region of rearranged TCR beta genes was amplified from genomic DNA with a multiplex PCR assay. The amplified TCR beta libraries were sequenced on the Illumina HiSeq System as 87-base-pair reads. In the authors' own workflow: A later analysis tallied 75 million to 95 million unique TCR beta chains across the 650 to 750 repertoires, and around 9.9 million of those chains were shared by two or more donors. A nearest-neighbor algorithm error-corrected the raw reads and collapsed the reads into unique sequences, merging closely related sequences to remove PCR and sequencing errors. Alignment of CDR3 sequences to IMGT reference sequences was used to assign V, D and J gene segments. For a sequence to be retained, a match of at least six nucleotides was required to both a V gene segment and a J gene segment. A rearrangement counted as productive if the CDR3 had no stop codons and remained in frame with V and J, and every other rearrangement counted as non-productive. Following IMGT convention, CDR3 was defined as the stretch from the second conserved V-encoded cysteine up to the conserved J-encoded phenylalanine. In an earlier analysis of approximately 500 of the donors, sequences lacking an unambiguous match to a single V gene segment were excluded. An earlier analysis of a few hundred of the donors called V segments functional above 56.7% productive rearrangements and segregating when the between-donor standard deviation exceeded 5%. To diagnose cytomegalovirus status from the catalog of TCR beta chain sequences, a statistical classification framework was built. V and J gene assignment, in a later analysis, came from comparing TCR nucleotide sequences with IMGT/GENE-DB human TR gene sequences. The TCRdist pipeline was used in a later analysis to assign CDR3 sequences and most-parsimonious VDJ recombination scenarios. In a later analysis, every TCR beta chain was defined by the combination of its CDR3 amino acid sequence and its V-gene family, and reads without a unique V-gene family were dropped. To address suspected cross-contamination and a sequencing artifact, a later analysis removed approximately 590 highly shared, low-generation-probability nucleotide sequences. In a later analysis, a clonal expansion index was calculated for each public chain from normalized within-repertoire ranks of inferred template counts. A later analysis computed generation probabilities with a VDJ recombination model fitted to out-of-frame rearrangements, and checked the results against IGoR. In a later analysis, TCR-TCR, TCR-HLA and TCR-CMV co-occurrence was scored with hypergeometric tests, and a repertoire-size bias correction was applied to TCR pairs. A later analysis estimated false discovery rates by permuting HLA or CMV assignments 20 times. In a later analysis, co-occurring TCRs were grouped with DBSCAN, and TCRdist sequence similarity was added when clustering was performed within HLA-allele-positive subsets. Repertoires with fewer than 30,000 or more than 120,000 public chains were left out of co-occurrence clustering, as were about five repertoires with anomalous nucleotide sharing. The clones in this table, taken by TCRdb from immuneACCESS, are in-frame only. Not every clone is retained; where verified, under half of the shortfall comes from an unresolved V gene, and the cause of the rest is unknown. The V and J calls and clone size are taken from that table; D and trimming were inferred from the DNA. This sample holds over 200,000 clones; 75% to 85% were observed only once. Clones ranked in the top ten supply roughly 2.5% of the sample.

Here the chain combines TRBV6-5 and TRBJ1-4; the D gene cannot be resolved reliably. The sequenced sample consisted of PBMCs. This TCR was sampled from a woman aged 55-69 years in good health and CMV-seropositive. The sequence in DNA is TGTGCCAGCAGTGGGAGCCCGATCTATGAAAAACTGTTTTTT. Translation gives CASSGSPIYEKLFF.